The sequence of this T cell receptor (beta chain) was determined in a study of a mutant IDH1 vaccine in newly diagnosed glioma. Germline V gene sequence: CDR1 MNHEY, CDR2 SMNVEV (reference sequence). The CDR3 length is 16 residues. Trimming removed 0 bases from V and 2 bases from J; junction bases left unmatched: 4. Here immunoSEQ multiplex PCR was the method, and the copy in TCRdb shows in-frame clones only, minus some. The data contain about 63,000 clones, about 86% of them singletons. Time point in this sample: baseline, week 1 (first vaccination visit). As to treatment: pre-vaccination baseline after standard-of-care therapy.

The sequence was collected from a young woman with glioma. Some clones in this sample may be carry-over from other donors' samples. The chain links TRBV27 to TRBJ1-5, with TRBD1 identical over 7 bases. Sequences were derived from peripheral blood mononuclear cells (PBMCs), sampled from a glioma patient treated with radiotherapy, temozolomide or both. The CDR3 region has the DNA TGTGCCAGCAGTTTATCGGGGCAGGGGGGCAATCAGCCCCAGCATTTT. It encodes CASSLSGQGGNQPQHF.